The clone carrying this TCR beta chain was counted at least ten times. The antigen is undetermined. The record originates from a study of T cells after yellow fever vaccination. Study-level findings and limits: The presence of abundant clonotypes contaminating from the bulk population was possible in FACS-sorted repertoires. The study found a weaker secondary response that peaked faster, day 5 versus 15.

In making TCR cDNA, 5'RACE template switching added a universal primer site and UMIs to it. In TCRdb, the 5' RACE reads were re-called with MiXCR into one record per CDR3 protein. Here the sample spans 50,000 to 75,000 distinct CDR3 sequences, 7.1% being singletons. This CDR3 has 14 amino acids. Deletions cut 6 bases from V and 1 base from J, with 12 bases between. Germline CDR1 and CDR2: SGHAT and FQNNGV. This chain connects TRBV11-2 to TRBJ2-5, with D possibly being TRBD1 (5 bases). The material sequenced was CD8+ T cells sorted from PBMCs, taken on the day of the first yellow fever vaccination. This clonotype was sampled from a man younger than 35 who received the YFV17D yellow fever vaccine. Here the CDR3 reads CASRMTEPQETQYF. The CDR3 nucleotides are TGTGCCAGCAGGATGACAGAACCCCAAGAGACCCAGTACTTC.